This TCR beta chain appears in the sequencing data of a study of OX40 agonist ivuxolimab in advanced cancers. Study-level points and caveats: Partial responders at 0.1-3.0 mg/kg showed near-lowest clonal expansion. CD8+ T cells were the subset that, on average, had more expanded clones than CD4+.

Germline V gives CDR1 SNHLY, CDR2 FYNNEI. The J segment lost 5 bases and the V segment lost 6 bases, leaving 9 bases of the junction unmatched. This CDR3 is built from 15 residues. Details on this clone: What it binds is not known.

The protocol was immunoSEQ multiplex PCR, while the TCRdb copy is restricted to in-frame clones and leaves out a portion. The sample lists tens of thousands of clones; around nine tenths were seen once. This sequence originates from an adult with an advanced solid tumor such as melanoma, head and neck, liver or kidney cancer. The chain has TRBV2 and TRBJ1-4; 7 bases line up with TRBD1. This specimen consisted of CD4+ or CD8+ T cells sorted from blood, obtained in a trial of the OX40 agonist ivuxolimab. CDR3: CASRTTTGSNEKLFF. The CDR3 DNA follows: TGTGCCAGCAGGACCACGACAGGGTCAAATGAAAAACTGTTTTTT.